These 14 T cell receptor beta chains share one sample of origin, sequenced in a study of cytomegalovirus exposure and HLA in healthy donors. PCR amplification relied on 60 Vbeta primers (plus 13 Jbeta primers). Data came from immunoSEQ multiplex PCR; TCRdb stores just in-frame clones and leaves some out. The sample holds some 140,000 clones, 65% to 70% seen once. Material for sequencing was PBMCs. The origin of the receptors is a human donor in good health.

The chain has TRBV7-2 and TRBJ1-5; 7 nucleotides match TRBD1. Trimming cost V 0 bases and J 3 bases; bases outside gene matches: 5. The CDR3 contains 16 residues. Germline V gene sequence: CDR1 SGHTA, CDR2 FQGNSA. The CDR3: CASSLAMGQINQPQHF. In DNA, the CDR3 is TGTGCCAGCAGCTTAGCAATGGGACAGATCAATCAGCCCCAGCATTTT.

This clone has only one observation. The gene calls are TRBV21-1 and TRBJ2-2; the table names TRBD1, a call not compared with the DNA. TRBV21-1 is described as a pseudogene. The CDR3 totals 14 residues. In DNA, the CDR3 is TGTGCCAGCAGCAATACAGGGAACACCGGGGAGCTGTTTTTT. Amino acid sequence: CASSNTGNTGELFF.

The gene calls are TRBV7-2 and TRBJ1-3; a weak D match, TRBD1 (6 bases). This CDR3 is built from 13 residues. The V gene's germline CDR1 is SGHTA and CDR2 FQGNSA. The V end was cut by 4 bases, the J end by 4 bases, with 8 bases between. CDR3 DNA: TGTGCCAGCAGCTACAGGGAGGGAAACACCATATATTTT. It codes for CASSYREGNTIYF.

This sequence joins TRBV5-8 and TRBJ1-2; possibly TRBD1 for D (5 bases). This CDR3 comprises 15 residues. The germline V gene encodes CDR1 SGHTS and CDR2 YDEGEE. The germline V and J ends were trimmed by 0 bases and 6 bases, with 15 bases remaining between them. CDR3 nucleotide sequence: TGTGCCAGCAGCTTGGGGCCCTCAGGGATAAATGGCTACACCTTC. Translated: CASSLGPSGINGYTF.

The chain joins TRBV25-1 to TRBJ2-7, with D possibly TRBD2 on 6 matching bases. This CDR3 is built from 14 residues. Germline values: CDR1 MGHDK, CDR2 SYGVNS. The V and J ends lost 0 bases and 3 bases respectively, with 9 bases between them. In DNA, the CDR3 is TGTGCCAGCAGTGAATATTTGGGGGGCTACGAGCAGTACTTC. It translates to CASSEYLGGYEQYF.

The chain employs TRBV5-4 and TRBJ2-3; a weak D match, TRBD2 (5 bases). CDR3 size: 14 residues. V dropped 0 bases and J dropped 8 bases, with 13 bases sitting between them. Germline V CDR1 and CDR2: SGHNT, YYREEE (reference sequence). The CDR3, as DNA: TGTGCCAGCAGCTTGGCGGTGGGAGAAGGTACGCAGTATTTT. This codes for CASSLAVGEGTQYF.

DNA for the CDR3: TGTGCCAGCAAGACAGGATTGAACACTGAAGCTTTCTTT. Amino acids: CASKTGLNTEAFF. The chain combines TRBV2 with TRBJ1-1, with D perhaps TRBD1 (6 bases). CDR1 is SNHLY and CDR2 is FYNNEI in the germline V gene. The V end lost 7 bases, the J end lost 0 bases, and 9 bases lay between the germline ends. This CDR3 contains 13 residues.

The gene calls are TRBV7-9 and TRBJ2-3, with D hard to call. Germline-derived CDR1 and CDR2 are SEHNR and FQNEAQ (reference sequence). The CDR3 runs to 12 residues. The V end was cut by 5 bases, the J end by 4 bases, with 7 bases between. The CDR3 DNA reads as TGTGCCAGCAGCATAGTAGCAGATACGCAGTATTTT. Protein: CASSIVADTQYF.

The chain is built from TRBV29-1 and TRBJ2-3, with no clear D. V gave up 4 bases and J gave up 5 bases, with 10 bases separating them. CDR1 and CDR2 from the germline V gene are SQVTM and ANQGSEA. The CDR3 is made up of 12 amino acids. The CDR3 here is CSVAGSGDTQYF. CDR3 nucleotides: TGCAGCGTTGCCGGGTCCGGAGATACGCAGTATTTT.

The chain carries TRBV29-1 and TRBJ2-1; perhaps TRBD2 as D (5 bases). With 5 bases removed from V and 2 bases from J, the gap between germline ends came to 10 bases. The CDR3 contains 13 residues. Germline CDR1 and CDR2: SQVTM and ANQGSEA. CDR3 residues: CSVTSNPYNEQFF. CDR3 sequence (DNA): TGCAGCGTTACTAGTAACCCCTACAATGAGCAGTTCTTC.

This clone was detected only a few times. This rearrangement joins TRBV5-1 to TRBJ2-5, with 7 bases lining up with TRBD2. V dropped 6 bases and J dropped 5; count of bases not matched to a gene: 10. CDR1 SGHRS and CDR2 YFSETQ come from the germline V gene. The CDR3 has 14 residues. CDR3 DNA: TGCGCCAGCAATGTGGTGGGAGCGGGGGAGACCCAGTACTTC. Residues: CASNVVGAGETQYF.

This clone came up once. The genes are TRBV9 and TRBJ2-7; 8 bases line up with TRBD2. V was pared by 3 bases and J by 6 bases, with 11 bases of the junction left unmatched. CDR1 is SGDLS, CDR2 YYNGEE, per germline. This CDR3 comprises 15 residues. For the CDR3, the DNA is TGTGCCAGCAGCGCCTTAGCGGGGTGTAGGGTCGAGCAGTACTTC. It specifies CASSALAGCRVEQYF.

The chain joins TRBV7-9 to TRBJ2-7; TRBD2 agrees at 11 bases. The CDR3 covers 16 residues. Germline V gene data show CDR1 as SEHNR and CDR2 as FQNEAQ (reference sequence). V was pared by 4 bases and J by 1 base, with 6 bases of the junction left unmatched. CDR3 nucleotide sequence: TGTGCCAGCAGCTCCTCAGGGACTAGCGGTTCCTACGAGCAGTACTTC. Protein sequence: CASSSSGTSGSYEQYF.

The chain carries TRBV6-5 and TRBJ1-3; maybe TRBD1 (6 bases). Germline-derived CDR1 and CDR2 are MNHEY and SVGAGI. Between the trimmed V and J ends, which lost 8 bases and 3 bases, there was a span of 14 bases. CDR3 size: 14 residues. Here the CDR3 reads CASARGGGGNTIYF. The CDR3 DNA reads as TGTGCCAGCGCCCGGGGGGGCGGTGGAAACACCATATATTTT.